This T cell receptor (beta chain) was captured by sequencing in a study of siplizumab effects on memory and regulatory T cells. Whole-study results and caveats: A significant reduction in alloreactive sequences traceable to unstimulated CD4+ memory cells was produced by siplizumab. Researchers did not confirm the suppressive function of proliferating Tregs from siplizumab cultures. In unstimulated cells, naive T cells appeared more diverse than memory T cells and seemed major alloresponse contributors.

Per individual sample, about 10^5 TCR templates were assayed. The method was immunoSEQ multiplex PCR; TCRdb's version includes in-frame clones alone and lacks a portion of them. The sample has 50,000 to 55,000 clones, about 94% seen once. Worth noting for this clone: Antigen: not known.

The TCR comes from a human donor in good health. Source material: CD8+ T cells sorted from blood.

CDR3 residues: CASSLNVNQPQHF. Here the CDR3 DNA reads TGTGCCAGCAGCTTGAATGTAAATCAGCCCCAGCATTTT. The chain recombines TRBV5-6 with TRBJ1-5; no clear D. This CDR3 region has 13 residues. Germline loops: CDR1 SGHDT, CDR2 YYEEEE. V was clipped by 1 base and J by 4 bases, with 6 bases between them.